A selection of T cell receptor beta chains follows, all from one sample in a study of shared clonotypes between healthy human individuals. Sequencing was performed with immunoSEQ multiplex PCR; in TCRdb, only in-frame clones are kept and a portion is missing. The table lists 1,100,000 or so clones, 70% to 80% of them singletons. Input material: memory CD4+ T cells from PBMCs. The receptor set was obtained from a man in his late teens or twenties in good health. Some clones in this sample may be carry-over from other donors' samples. Both conserved end residues are part of each CDR3. Each record gives: V gene, CDR3 protein.

TRBV2	CASSRQTANEKLFF
TRBV11-2	CASSLEYSRSGNTIYF
TRBV20-1	CSARGASGAFF
TRBV7-2	CASSLAGLAGDPYEQYF
TRBV14	CASSQDEWEGETQYF
TRBV5-1	CASSLPGTDTQYF
TRBV15	CATSRDHSGTLGHGYTF
TRBV2	CASSGGIGEKLFF
TRBV30	CAWRGFRGQRDSPLHF
TRBV14	CASSPPGRETQYF
TRBV28	CATFTGTPYEQYF
TRBV13	CASSFRVAGNTIYF
TRBV2	CASSGNPGLYEQYF
TRBV7-6	CASSLDPTGELFF
TRBV5-5	CASSLATGAYGYTF
TRBV7-3	CASSYRASGSPGELFF
TRBV7-2	CASSLQGVQPQHF
TRBV28	CASSLFTTSGRAMFF
TRBV28	CASSAPRGARYGYTF
TRBV5-1	CASSLREGGEKLFF
TRBV7-2	CASSLDGKPQHF
TRBV6-1	CASIRAPNEKLFF
TRBV28	CASIAGPTEAFF
TRBV7-9	CASSLTGVRYGYTF
TRBV5-6	CASSWAIGAADTQYF
TRBV6-1	CASSETRDTFSYEQYF
TRBV2	CASSLTRGGEAEAFF
TRBV6-1	CASSPDRVRSYEQYF
TRBV29-1	CSQRGATGGRETQYF